The clone carrying this TCR beta chain was observed many times. TCRdb redid the calling of the 5' RACE reads with MiXCR, one entry per CDR3 protein. The sample shows about 100,000 distinct CDR3 sequences, 5.9% of them seen only once. The sample is drawn from a study of identical twins. Trimming cost V 5 bases and J 1 base, with 18 bases left between them. Germline CDR1 is SGHRS and CDR2 is YFSETQ. The length of the CDR3 is 16 residues. This clonotype originated in a woman between 45 and 60 years old in good health. The chain uses TRBV5-1 and TRBJ1-1; the D gene is possibly TRBD1 (5 bases). The sequencing input was memory T cells sorted from blood. In DNA, the CDR3 is TGCGCCAGCAGGGCGGACAAGGGCCGGACGAACACTGAAGCTTTCTTT. Residues: CASRADKGRTNTEAFF.